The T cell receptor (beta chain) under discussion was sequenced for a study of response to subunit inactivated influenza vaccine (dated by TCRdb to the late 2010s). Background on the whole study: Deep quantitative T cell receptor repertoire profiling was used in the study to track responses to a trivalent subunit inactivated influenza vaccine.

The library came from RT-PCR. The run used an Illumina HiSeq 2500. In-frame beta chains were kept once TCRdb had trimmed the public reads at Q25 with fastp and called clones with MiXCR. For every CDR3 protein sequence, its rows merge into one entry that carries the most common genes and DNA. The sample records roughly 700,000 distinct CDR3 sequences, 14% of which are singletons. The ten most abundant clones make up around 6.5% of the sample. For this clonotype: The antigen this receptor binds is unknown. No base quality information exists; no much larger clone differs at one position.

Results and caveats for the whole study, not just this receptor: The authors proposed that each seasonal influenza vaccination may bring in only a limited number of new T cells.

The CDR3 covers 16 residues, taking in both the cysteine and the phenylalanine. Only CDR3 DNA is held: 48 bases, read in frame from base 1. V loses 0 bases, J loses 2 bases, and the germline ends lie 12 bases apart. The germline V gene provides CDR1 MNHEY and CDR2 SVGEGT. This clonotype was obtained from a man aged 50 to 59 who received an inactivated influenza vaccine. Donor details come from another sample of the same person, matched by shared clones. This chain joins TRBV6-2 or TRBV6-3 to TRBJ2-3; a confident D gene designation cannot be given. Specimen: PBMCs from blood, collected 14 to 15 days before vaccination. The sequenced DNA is TGTGCCAGCAGTTACTCTACAGAGCCGGTCACAGATACGCAGTATTTT. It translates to CASSYSTEPVTDTQYF.